This record looks at one T cell receptor (beta chain) sequence and its context. Its antigen is currently unknown. This specimen comes from a study of cytomegalovirus exposure and HLA in healthy donors. Study-wide points: Reported results showed that the classifier diagnosed cytomegalovirus status with high specificity and sensitivity.

The table came from immunoSEQ multiplex PCR; TCRdb's copy has only in-frame clones and leaves some out. The sample has some 130,000 clones, more than 75% seen once. In germline, CDR1 is SGDLS, CDR2 YYNGEE. Trimming took 1 base from V and 5 from J; bases not matched to a gene: 2. The CDR3 is made up of 13 amino acids. This TCR was recovered from a woman aged 18 to 35 in good health and CMV-seropositive. The sample comprised PBMCs. The V and J genes are TRBV9 and TRBJ2-5, with TRBD2 matching over 7 bases. CDR3 residues: CASSVMGGETQYF. The CDR3 DNA follows: TGTGCCAGCAGCGTAATGGGAGGGGAGACCCAGTACTTC.